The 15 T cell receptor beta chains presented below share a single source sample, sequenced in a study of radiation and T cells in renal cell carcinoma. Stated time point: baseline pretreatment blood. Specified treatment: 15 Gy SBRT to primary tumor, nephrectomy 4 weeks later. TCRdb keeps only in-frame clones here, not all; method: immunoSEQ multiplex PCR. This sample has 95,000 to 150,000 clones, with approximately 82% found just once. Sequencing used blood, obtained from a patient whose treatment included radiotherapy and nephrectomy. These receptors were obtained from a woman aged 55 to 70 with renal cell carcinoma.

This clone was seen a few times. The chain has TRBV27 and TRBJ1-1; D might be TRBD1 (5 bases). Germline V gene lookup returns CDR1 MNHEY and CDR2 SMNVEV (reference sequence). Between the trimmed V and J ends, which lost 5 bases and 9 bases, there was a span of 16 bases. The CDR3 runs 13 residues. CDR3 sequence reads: CASSRGGRNQAFF. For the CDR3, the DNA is TGTGCCAGCAGTAGGGGAGGAAGAAACCAAGCTTTCTTT.

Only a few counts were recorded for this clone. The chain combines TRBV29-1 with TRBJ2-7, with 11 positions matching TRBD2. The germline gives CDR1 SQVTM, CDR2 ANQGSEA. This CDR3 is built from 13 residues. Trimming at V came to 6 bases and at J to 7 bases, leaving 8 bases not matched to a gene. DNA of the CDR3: TGCAGCGTCTGGCTAGCGGGAGGCGGAGAGCAGTACTTC. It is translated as CSVWLAGGGEQYF.

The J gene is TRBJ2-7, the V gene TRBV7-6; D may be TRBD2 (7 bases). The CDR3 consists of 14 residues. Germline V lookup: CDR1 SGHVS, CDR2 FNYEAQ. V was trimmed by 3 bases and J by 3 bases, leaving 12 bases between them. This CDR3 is CASSLQGRDYEQYF. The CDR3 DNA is TGTGCCAGCAGCTTGCAGGGGAGGGACTACGAGCAGTACTTC.

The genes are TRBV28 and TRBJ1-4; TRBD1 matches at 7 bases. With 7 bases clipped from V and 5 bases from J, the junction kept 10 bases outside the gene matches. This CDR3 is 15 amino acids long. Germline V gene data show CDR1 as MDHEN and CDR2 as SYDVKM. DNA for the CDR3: TGTGCCAGCACCTTGGGAGACAGGGAGAATGAAAAACTGTTTTTT. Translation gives CASTLGDRENEKLFF.

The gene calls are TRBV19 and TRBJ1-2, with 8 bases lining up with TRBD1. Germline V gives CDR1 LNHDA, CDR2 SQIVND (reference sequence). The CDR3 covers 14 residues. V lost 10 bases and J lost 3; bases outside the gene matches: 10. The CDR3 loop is CATGGQGPYYGYTF. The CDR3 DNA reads TGTGCCACCGGAGGACAGGGCCCCTACTATGGCTACACCTTC.

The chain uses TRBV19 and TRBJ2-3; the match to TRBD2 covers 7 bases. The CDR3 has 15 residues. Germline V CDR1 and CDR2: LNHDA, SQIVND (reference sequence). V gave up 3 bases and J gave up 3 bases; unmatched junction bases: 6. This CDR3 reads CASSIGAGETDTQYF. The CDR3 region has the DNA TGTGCCAGTAGTATTGGGGCGGGAGAGACAGATACGCAGTATTTT.

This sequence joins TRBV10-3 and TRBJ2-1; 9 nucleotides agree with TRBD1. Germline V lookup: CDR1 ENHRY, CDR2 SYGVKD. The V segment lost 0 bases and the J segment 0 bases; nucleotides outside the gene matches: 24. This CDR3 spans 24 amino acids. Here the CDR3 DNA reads TGTGCCATCAGTGAGTCGCAAGAAGGGGGTCGGGACAGGGTGTACGGGAGCTCCTACAATGAGCAGTTCTTC. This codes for CAISESQEGGRDRVYGSSYNEQFF.

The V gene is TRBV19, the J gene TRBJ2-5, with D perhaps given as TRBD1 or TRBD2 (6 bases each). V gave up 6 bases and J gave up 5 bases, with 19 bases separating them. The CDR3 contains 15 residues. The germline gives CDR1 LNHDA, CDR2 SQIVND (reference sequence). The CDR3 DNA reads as TGTGCCAGTAGCCCTACTCAGGGGAGGCCGGAGACCCAGTACTTC. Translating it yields CASSPTQGRPETQYF.

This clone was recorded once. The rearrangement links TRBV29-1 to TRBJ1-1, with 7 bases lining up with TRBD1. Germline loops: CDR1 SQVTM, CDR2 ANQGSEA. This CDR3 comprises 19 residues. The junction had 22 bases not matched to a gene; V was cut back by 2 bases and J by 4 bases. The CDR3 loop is CSVEPRGGGQGVIVTEAFF. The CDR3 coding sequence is TGCAGCGTTGAACCCCGGGGAGGGGGCCAGGGAGTGATTGTCACTGAAGCTTTCTTT.

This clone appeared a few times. CDR3 nucleotides: TGTGCCAGCAGTGAATTGGGGAACACTGAAGCTTTCTTT. Amino acid sequence: CASSELGNTEAFF. This chain connects TRBV25-1 to TRBJ1-1; D is unresolved. This CDR3 spans 13 amino acids. The V end lost 1 base, the J end lost 1 base, and 4 bases lay between the germline ends. Germline V gene lookup returns CDR1 MGHDK and CDR2 SYGVNS.

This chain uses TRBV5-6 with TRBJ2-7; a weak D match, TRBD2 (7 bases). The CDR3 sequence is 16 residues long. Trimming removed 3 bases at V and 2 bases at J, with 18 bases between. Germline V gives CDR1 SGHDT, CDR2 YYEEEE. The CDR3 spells CASSSLMSGGAYEQYF. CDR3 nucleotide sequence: TGTGCCAGCAGCTCCCTCATGTCGGGGGGCGCCTACGAGCAGTACTTC.

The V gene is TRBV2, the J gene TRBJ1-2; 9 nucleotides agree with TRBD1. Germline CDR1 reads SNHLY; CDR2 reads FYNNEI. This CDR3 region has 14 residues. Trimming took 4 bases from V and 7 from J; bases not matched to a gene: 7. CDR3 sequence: CASSAATGGLGYTF. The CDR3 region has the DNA TGTGCCAGCAGTGCCGCGACAGGGGGGCTTGGCTACACCTTC.

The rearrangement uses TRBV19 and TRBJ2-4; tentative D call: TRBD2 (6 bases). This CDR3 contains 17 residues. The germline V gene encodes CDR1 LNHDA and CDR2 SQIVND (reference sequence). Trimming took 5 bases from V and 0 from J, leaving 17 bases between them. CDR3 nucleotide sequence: TGTGCCAGTAGTCACCCGGGACTCCGCATAGCCAAAAACATTCAGTACTTC. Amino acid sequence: CASSHPGLRIAKNIQYF.

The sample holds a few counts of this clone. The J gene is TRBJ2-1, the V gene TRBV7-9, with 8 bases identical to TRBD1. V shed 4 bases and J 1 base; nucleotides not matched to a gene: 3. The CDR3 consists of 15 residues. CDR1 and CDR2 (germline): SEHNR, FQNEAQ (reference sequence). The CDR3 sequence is CASSYDRGSYNEQFF. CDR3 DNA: TGTGCCAGCAGCTATGACAGGGGATCCTACAATGAGCAGTTCTTC.

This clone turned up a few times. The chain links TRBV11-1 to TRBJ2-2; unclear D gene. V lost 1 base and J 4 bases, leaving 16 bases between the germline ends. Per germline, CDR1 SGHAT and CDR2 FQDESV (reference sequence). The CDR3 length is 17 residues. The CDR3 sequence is CASSLDRAPFPTGELFF. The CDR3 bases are TGTGCCAGCAGCTTAGACAGAGCTCCCTTCCCCACCGGGGAGCTGTTTTTT.